The 27 T cell receptor beta chains in this list originate from one sample, sequenced in a study of T cell responses to AZD1222 COVID-19 vaccine. Sequencing used immunoSEQ multiplex PCR; TCRdb keeps in-frame clones, though not all of them. Here the sample spans approximately 110,000 clones, about nine tenths being singletons. This sample comprised peripheral blood, obtained on day 0 of AZD1222 vaccination. The source is an adult in good health.

The chain combines TRBV28 with TRBJ2-5; D might be TRBD1 or TRBD2, each matching 6 bases. Per germline, CDR1 MDHEN and CDR2 SYDVKM. The germline V and J ends were trimmed by 0 bases and 5 bases, with 13 bases remaining between them. The CDR3 loop spans 15 amino acids. This CDR3 reads CASSLWSGGVETQYF. The CDR3 bases are TGTGCCAGCAGTTTATGGTCCGGGGGCGTTGAGACCCAGTACTTC. Variable domain in full (rest from reference TRBV28 and TRBJ2-5): DVKVTQSSRYLVKRTGEKVFLECVQDMDHENMFWYRQDPGLGLRLIYFSYDVKMKEKGDIPEGYSVSREKKERFSLILESASTNQTSMYLCASSLWSGGVETQYFGPGTRLLVL.

The genes are TRBV5-1 and TRBJ1-1, with no clear D. CDR1 and CDR2 (germline): SGHRS, YFSETQ. V dropped 4 bases and J dropped 0 bases, with 13 bases sitting between them. This CDR3 comprises 15 residues. The CDR3 coding sequence is TGCGCCAGCAGCCGCCTGGGCAGCATGAACACTGAAGCTTTCTTT. Translating it yields CASSRLGSMNTEAFF.

J is TRBJ1-4 and V is TRBV19; TRBD1 matches at 7 bases. From germline, CDR1 is LNHDA and CDR2 SQIVND (reference sequence). The CDR3 covers 14 residues. V shed 6 bases and J 8 bases; nucleotides not matched to a gene: 9. As DNA, the CDR3 is TGTGCCAGTAGCCTCGGGACAGTAAAAGAAAAACTGTTTTTT. This gives the protein CASSLGTVKEKLFF.

V usage is TRBV27 and J usage is TRBJ1-5, with 10 bases fitting TRBD1. CDR1 and CDR2 (germline): MNHEY, SMNVEV (reference sequence). Trimming cost V 5 bases and J 10 bases; bases outside gene matches: 5. The CDR3 length is 13 residues. The CDR3 loop reads CASSGQGESPQHF. In nucleotides, the CDR3 is TGTGCCAGCAGTGGACAGGGGGAGAGTCCCCAGCATTTT.

This clone was seen more than once but under ten times. This chain links TRBV9 with TRBJ2-1; D is undetermined. The CDR3 totals 13 residues. V gave up 1 base and J gave up 8 bases, with 10 bases separating them. Germline V CDR1 and CDR2: SGDLS, YYNGEE. CDR3 DNA: TGTGCCAGCAGCGTAAACGTAGGGTATGAGCAGTTCTTC. Translated: CASSVNVGYEQFF.

CDR3 region: CASSESGRGGYTF. The CDR3 region has the DNA TGCGCCAGCAGTGAGTCGGGCAGGGGTGGCTACACCTTC. The V gene is TRBV10-2, the J gene TRBJ1-2; a possible D gene is TRBD1 (6 bases). This CDR3 is 13 amino acids long. Trimming took 0 bases from V and 7 from J, leaving 9 bases between them. Germline CDR1 reads WSHSY; CDR2 reads SAAADI.

This rearrangement joins TRBV5-4 to TRBJ2-1; D is uncertain. The germline V and J ends were trimmed by 2 bases and 4 bases, with 1 base remaining between them. CDR3 size: 11 residues. Germline V CDR1 and CDR2: SGHNT, YYREEE (reference sequence). The CDR3 bases are TGTGCCAGCAGCTTTTACAATGAGCAGTTCTTC. This gives the protein CASSFYNEQFF.

The rearrangement links TRBV6-4 to TRBJ1-2, with D uncertain. CDR3 size: 13 residues. Germline CDR1 reads MRHNA; CDR2 reads SNTAGT. Trimming took 9 bases from V and 7 from J, leaving 18 bases between them. This chain's CDR3 is CASRESIVGGYTF. The CDR3 DNA is TGTGCCAGTCGAGAAAGCATCGTGGGTGGCTACACCTTC.

This chain links TRBV5-1 with TRBJ2-6; D is unclear. The V and J ends lost 4 bases and 0 bases respectively, with 14 bases between them. Germline V lookup: CDR1 SGHRS, CDR2 YFSETQ. The CDR3 runs 17 residues. Here the CDR3 DNA reads TGCGCCAGCAGCCTCCCTGACGGAAGCTCTGGGGCCAACGTCCTGACTTTC. Protein product: CASSLPDGSSGANVLTF.

This clone came up a few times. The chain carries TRBV27 and TRBJ2-5; TRBD2 matches 15 bases. The CDR3 is 18 amino acids. V was clipped by 5 bases and J by 5 bases; unmatched bases: 12. Looked up from germline, CDR1 is MNHEY and CDR2 is SMNVEV (reference sequence). CDR3 amino acids: CASSPQGLAGGSRETQYF. The CDR3 DNA reads as TGTGCCAGCAGTCCCCAGGGACTAGCGGGGGGATCCCGGGAGACCCAGTACTTC.

The chain employs TRBV28 and TRBJ1-6, with 11 bases aligning to TRBD1. Trimming cost V 6 bases and J 7 bases; bases outside gene matches: 5. This CDR3 comprises 15 residues. Germline V gene data show CDR1 as MDHEN and CDR2 as SYDVKM. CDR3 bases: TGTGCCAGCAGGGGGACAGGGGGTGTAAATTCACCCCTCCACTTT. Its translation: CASRGTGGVNSPLHF.

The V and J genes are TRBV11-3 and TRBJ2-2; 8 bases match TRBD2. Germline CDR1 is SGHNT and CDR2 is YENEEA. V was clipped by 5 bases and J by 5 bases; unmatched bases: 10. CDR3 size: 16 residues. The CDR3 nucleotides are TGTGCCAGCAGCCCCACGGGGGGGCCACGAACCGGGGAGCTGTTTTTT. Translation: CASSPTGGPRTGELFF. The variable domain in full, with the rest retrieved from reference TRBV11-3 and TRBJ2-2, is EAGVVQSPRYKIIEKKQPVAFWCNPISGHNTLYWYLQNLGQGPELLIRYENEEAVDDSQLPKDRFSAERLKGVDSTLKIQPAELGDSAVYLCASSPTGGPRTGELFFGEGSRLTVL.

The chain has TRBV28 and TRBJ2-1; TRBD2 matches 13 bases. Germline CDR1 and CDR2: MDHEN and SYDVKM. V was clipped by 4 bases and J by 10 bases; unmatched bases: 7. CDR3 size: 15 residues. CDR3 nucleotide sequence: TGTGCCAGCAGTTCCACTAGCGGGGGGGCGGTAGAGCAGTTCTTC. This sequence encodes CASSSTSGGAVEQFF.

This clone was detected once. The V and J genes are TRBV15 and TRBJ1-2, with D possibly matching TRBD1 (6 bases). The germline V gene has CDR1 LNHNV and CDR2 YYDKDF (reference sequence). The CDR3 has 13 residues. Trimming pared 5 bases from V and 4 bases from J, leaving 11 bases between. The CDR3 DNA reads TGTGCCACCAGCTTGGACAGATTCTATGGCTACACCTTC. Its protein is CATSLDRFYGYTF.

The chain links TRBV7-8 to TRBJ2-7; possibly TRBD1 or TRBD2 for D (5 bases each). The CDR3 consists of 15 residues. Trimming removed 3 bases from V and 3 bases from J, with 15 bases in between. Germline assignment: CDR1 SGHVS and CDR2 FQNEAQ. The DNA of the CDR3 is TGTGCCAGCAGCTTTTCCGGGACGACCCACTACGAGCAGTACTTC. This encodes CASSFSGTTHYEQYF.

This rearrangement joins TRBV4-1 to TRBJ2-5; no firm D call. Looked up from germline, CDR1 is MGHRA and CDR2 is YSYEKL. The CDR3 totals 16 residues. V was clipped by 4 bases and J by 1 base, with 16 bases between them. The CDR3 loop reads CASSPRLIRAQETQYF. CDR3 in DNA: TGCGCCAGCAGCCCCAGACTCATCCGCGCCCAAGAGACCCAGTACTTC.

This clone was observed a single time. The CDR3 here is CASSMTGGSNQPQHF. The CDR3 DNA reads TGTGCCAGTAGTATGACAGGGGGTAGCAATCAGCCCCAGCATTTT. The chain couples TRBV19 to TRBJ1-5; 9 bases map to TRBD1. This CDR3 is 15 amino acids long. CDR1 and CDR2 (germline): LNHDA, SQIVND (reference sequence). The J segment lost 0 bases and the V segment lost 3 bases, leaving 0 bases of the junction unmatched.

This chain links TRBV19 with TRBJ2-1; 15 bases agree with TRBD2. CDR3 length: 18 amino acids. Germline trimming cut 4 bases from V and 1 base from J; bases unmatched to any gene: 5. Germline V CDR1 and CDR2: LNHDA, SQIVND (reference sequence). CDR3 residues: CASSRGLAGGGSYNEQFF. CDR3 bases: TGTGCCAGTAGTAGAGGACTAGCGGGAGGGGGGTCCTACAATGAGCAGTTCTTC.

The chain recombines TRBV6-5 with TRBJ1-5, with 11 bases lining up with TRBD1. The CDR3 has 15 amino acids. CDR1 and CDR2 from the germline V gene are MNHEY and SVGAGI. Unmatched junction bases numbered 6, after V lost 4 bases and J lost 7 bases. The CDR3 here is CASSLDRGPHQPQHF. In DNA, the CDR3 is TGTGCCAGCAGTTTGGACAGGGGGCCCCACCAGCCCCAGCATTTT.

J is TRBJ1-3 and V is TRBV5-1, with D unresolved. Germline V lookup: CDR1 SGHRS, CDR2 YFSETQ. V was shortened by 1 base and J by 1 base, with 6 bases between the two germline ends. The CDR3 covers 14 residues. The CDR3 protein is CASSLSGSGNTIYF. CDR3 sequence (DNA): TGCGCCAGCAGCTTGTCGGGTTCTGGAAACACCATATATTTT.

The chain employs TRBV7-2 and TRBJ2-7, with 11 bases that match TRBD2. This CDR3 has 13 amino acids. V gave up 6 bases and J gave up 2 bases; unmatched junction bases: 0. Germline lookup yields CDR1 SGHTA and CDR2 FQGNSA. CDR3 DNA: TGTGCCAGCAGGACTAGCGGGGCCTACGAGCAGTACTTC. Its translation is CASRTSGAYEQYF.

The chain uses TRBV19 and TRBJ1-6; D gene uncertain. The V end was cut by 5 bases, the J end by 0 bases, with 8 bases between. Looked up from germline, CDR1 is LNHDA and CDR2 is SQIVND (reference sequence). This CDR3 is 15 amino acids long. The CDR3 DNA follows: TGTGCCAGTAGTCCCTCGGGCTCCTATAATTCACCCCTCCACTTT. It codes for CASSPSGSYNSPLHF. The entire variable domain, with the rest obtained from reference TRBV19 and TRBJ1-6, is as follows: DGGITQSPKYLFRKEGQNVTLSCEQNLNHDAMYWYRQDPGQGLRLIYYSQIVNDFQKGDIAEGYSVSREKKESFPLTVTSAQKNPTAFYLCASSPSGSYNSPLHFGNGTRLTVT.

This chain uses TRBV3-1 (or the pseudogene TRBV3-2) with TRBJ1-2; a possible D gene is TRBD1 (6 bases). Per germline, CDR1 LGHDT and CDR2 YNNKEL (reference sequence). Between the trimmed V and J ends, which lost 2 bases and 8 bases, there was a span of 18 bases. The CDR3 runs 15 residues. The CDR3 loop reads CASSQPTGPYGGYTF. The DNA of the CDR3 is TGTGCCAGCAGCCAACCGACAGGTCCATACGGGGGCTACACCTTC.

The chain employs TRBV28 and TRBJ2-2; TRBD1 matches at 9 bases. CDR3 length equals 16 residues. V lost 9 bases, J lost 6 bases, and 14 bases stayed unmatched. Germline V gives CDR1 MDHEN, CDR2 SYDVKM. CDR3 coding DNA: TGTGCCAGTCTAAGTACCGGGACAGGGTCGGCCGGGGAGCTGTTTTTT. Its translation is CASLSTGTGSAGELFF.

This clone occurred a few times. V and J are TRBV25-1 and TRBJ2-7; no definite D call. V lost 3 bases to trimming and J lost 7 bases, with 10 bases between them. The CDR3 sequence is 12 residues long. Germline loops: CDR1 MGHDK, CDR2 SYGVNS. This chain's CDR3 is CASSDPGREQYF. CDR3 DNA sequence: TGTGCCAGCAGTGATCCCGGAAGGGAGCAGTACTTC.

The V call is TRBV18, the J call TRBJ2-5, with 11 bases matching TRBD2. Trimming at V came to 2 bases and at J to 5 bases, leaving 10 bases not matched to a gene. The V gene's germline CDR1 is KGHSH and CDR2 LQKENI. The CDR3 spans 17 residues. The CDR3 is CASSPVRIAGGLETQYF. CDR3 bases: TGTGCCAGCTCACCAGTGAGGATAGCGGGAGGGCTGGAGACCCAGTACTTC.

The gene calls are TRBV7-2 and TRBJ2-1; no definite D call. Germline V gene sequence: CDR1 SGHTA, CDR2 FQGNSA. Trimming shortened V by 2 bases and J by 8 bases, and 13 bases separated the two germline ends. There are 14 residues in the CDR3. The CDR3 DNA reads as TGTGCCAGCAGCTTAAATTCGGGCTATGATGAGCAGTTCTTC. This encodes CASSLNSGYDEQFF.